This is a list of T cell receptor beta chains from one sample in a study of cytomegalovirus exposure and HLA in healthy donors. Measured with immunoSEQ multiplex PCR; TCRdb has only the in-frame clones, and not every one. The table lists 100,000 or so clones, about 83% of them singletons. The sample comprised PBMCs. Receptors originate from a female donor in good health and CMV-seropositive. Both conserved end residues are part of each CDR3. D genes are given only for firm matches. The size of a clone is reported for some rows only, either as once, few or many, or as a class for expanded clones.

TRBV7-3	NA	NA	TRBJ1-1	TGTGCCAGCAGCTTAACCGGGCAGGCGGGGACTGAAGCTTTCTTT	CASSLTGQAGTEAFF
TRBV27	TRBD1	NA	TRBJ2-5	TGTGCCAGCAGTCCGGGACAGGGGGAGACCCAGTACTTC	CASSPGQGETQYF
TRBV11-2	NA	NA	TRBJ2-7	TGTGCCAGCAAGACAGGCTCCTACGAGCAGTACTTC	CASKTGSYEQYF
TRBV5-1	TRBD2	once	TRBJ2-3	TGCGCCAGCAGCTTGGAAACTAGCGGGGGAGATACGCAGTATTTT	CASSLETSGGDTQYF
TRBV11-2	NA	NA	TRBJ1-2	TGTGCCAGCAGCTCCCAGGGGCCCTATGGCTACACCTTC	CASSSQGPYGYTF
TRBV27	NA	NA	TRBJ1-1	TGTGCCAGCAGGAGACCGGGGGGCCTCTACACTGAAGCTTTCTTT	CASRRPGGLYTEAFF
TRBV7-2	TRBD1	NA	TRBJ1-1	TGTGCCAGCAGGCGCACCCAAGAACAGGGGGTAATCGCTGAAGCTTTCTTT	CASRRTQEQGVIAEAFF
TRBV15	NA	NA	TRBJ1-2	TGTGCCACCAGCCTCGGGGAGAAATATGGCTACACCTTC	CATSLGEKYGYTF
TRBV7-8	NA	NA	TRBJ2-6	TGTGCCAGCAGCTTCAAAAGCGGAACTGGGGCCAACGTCCTGACTTTC	CASSFKSGTGANVLTF
TRBV10-2	TRBD2	NA	TRBJ2-3	TGCGCCAGCAGGAATAGCGGGAGCACAGATACGCAGTATTTT	CASRNSGSTDTQYF
TRBV28	TRBD2	NA	TRBJ2-1	TGTGCCAGCAGTTCCTTCTCGGGAGGGCTCAATGAGCAGTTCTTC	CASSSFSGGLNEQFF
TRBV6-5	TRBD1	once	TRBJ2-2	TGTGCCAGCAGTTCCAGGGGGCGTTCAATCGGGGAGCTGTTTTTT	CASSSRGRSIGELFF
TRBV6-6	NA	once	TRBJ2-6	TGTGCCAGCAGGGGCCAAATCACCTCTGGGGCCAACGTCCTGACTTTC	CASRGQITSGANVLTF
TRBV14	NA	NA	TRBJ2-2	TGTGCCAGCAGCCCAGGGGGGCCCCGCGTAACCGGGGAGCTGTTTTTT	CASSPGGPRVTGELFF
TRBV2	NA	once	TRBJ1-2	TGTGCCAGCAGAAGGACATACGGCTACACCTTC	CASRRTYGYTF
TRBV7-9	TRBD1	NA	TRBJ1-2	TGTGCCAGCAGGTTAGACAGGGGGCGCGACTATGGCTACACCTTC	CASRLDRGRDYGYTF
TRBV5-1	TRBD2	few	TRBJ2-1	TGCGCCAGCAGCTTGGTTTCGGGAGGGGACTACAATGAGCAGTTCTTC	CASSLVSGGDYNEQFF
TRBV15	NA	NA	TRBJ1-4	TGTGCCACCAGCAGCTACGGACGGACACCCGATGAAAAACTGTTTTTT	CATSSYGRTPDEKLFF
TRBV6-1	TRBD1	NA	TRBJ1-5	TGTGCCAGCATAGTGACAGGGAGCAATCAGCCCCAGCATTTT	CASIVTGSNQPQHF
TRBV4-2	TRBD2	few	TRBJ2-5	TGTGCCAGCAGCCAAGAGTATAGGACTAGCAGCCAAGAGACCCAGTACTTC	CASSQEYRTSSQETQYF
TRBV5-6	NA	NA	TRBJ2-7	TGTGCCAGCAGCCTACCGGGAAAAGGGCACGAGCAGTACTTC	CASSLPGKGHEQYF
TRBV29-1	NA	NA	TRBJ1-3	TGCAGCGTTGCACTGCTAGGAAACACCATATATTTT	CSVALLGNTIYF
TRBV11-2	TRBD1	few	TRBJ2-7	TGTGCCAGCAGCTCCTGGGACAGGACCTCCTACGAGCAGTACTTC	CASSSWDRTSYEQYF
TRBV28	NA	NA	TRBJ1-4	TGTGCCAGCAGTCCAGGGTCTAGTAATGAAAAACTGTTTTTT	CASSPGSSNEKLFF
TRBV5-3	NA	NA	TRBJ1-5	TGTGCCAGAGGAATCTCAGGGAATCAGCCCCAGCATTTT	CARGISGNQPQHF
TRBV7-8	TRBD1	NA	TRBJ1-4	TGTGCCAGCAGCCTCCTGGGGACAGGAGGTGAAAAACTGTTTTTT	CASSLLGTGGEKLFF
TRBV2	NA	NA	TRBJ2-2	TGTGCCAGCGGGGGCCCGAACACCGGGGAGCTGTTTTTT	CASGGPNTGELFF
TRBV5-4	NA	once	TRBJ1-2	TGTGCCAGCAGCTTGGTTCGGCGGAATAACTATGGCTACACCTTC	CASSLVRRNNYGYTF